This TCR beta chain was obtained from a study of T cell responses to AZD1222 COVID-19 vaccine. The study's findings and limits: With dominance at 160-218 and 743-854, vaccine-associated CD4 TCRs spanned spike. Spike-specific TCRs gained breadth and depth after people received two AZD1222 doses. Females made up more of the donors, who were largely white British, and clonal diversity may have come out too low.

Clones were sequenced by immunoSEQ multiplex PCR, and TCRdb holds only the in-frame ones, with some missing. The table includes 90,000 to 110,000 clones, around 87% detected once. Second-dose groups at about 4 or about 12 weeks were pooled. Concerning this clone itself: Its antigen is unidentified.

Trimming left V 4 bases short and J 7 bases short, with 29 bases between. This CDR3 spans 19 amino acids. CDR1 and CDR2 (germline): SEHNR, FQNEAQ (reference sequence). The gene calls are TRBV7-9 and TRBJ2-1, with TRBD2 as a possible D gene (6 bases). Material: peripheral blood, obtained 28 days after the second AZD1222 dose. This clonotype originated in an adult who received the AZD1222 COVID-19 vaccine. The CDR3 is CASSSPPGGSGRSPNEQFF. Written as DNA, the CDR3 is TGTGCCAGCAGCTCACCCCCTGGGGGGTCCGGACGAAGCCCGAATGAGCAGTTCTTC.